The TCR beta chain under discussion was sequenced for a study of beta chain features in type 1 diabetes. V trimming: 4 bases; J trimming: 5 bases; junction bases outside the gene matches: 5. CDR3 length: 14 amino acids. The V gene's germline CDR1 is MGHRA and CDR2 YSYEKL. Study conclusions and caveats: A moderate, significant TCRB CDR3 shortening appeared in type 1 diabetes across four CD4+ subsets.

Regarding this clone: As yet, its antigen is unknown.

Reverse transcribing all isolated RNA meant expressed TCRB transcripts were sequenced. Measured with immunoSEQ multiplex PCR; TCRdb has only the in-frame clones, and not every one. This table holds 100,000 to 150,000 clones, roughly 17% found once. The chain couples TRBV4-1 to TRBJ2-3; 8 bases align to TRBD1. The origin of this receptor is a man aged 18-30 years with type 1 diabetes. The sample comprised central memory CD4+ T cells from blood. CDR3 in DNA: TGCGCCAGCAGCCTCGGACAGGGATTAGATACGCAGTATTTT. It translates to CASSLGQGLDTQYF.